What follows describes a single T cell receptor beta chain. Its specificity is unknown. This CDR3 spans 12 amino acids. The V end lost 7 bases, the J end lost 6 bases, and 16 bases lay between the germline ends. Germline V gives CDR1 GTSNPN, CDR2 SVGIG (reference sequence). The study ran its PCR with 60 Vbeta and 13 Jbeta primers. Only in-frame clones appear in the TCRdb table, and some are missing; sequencing was by immunoSEQ multiplex PCR. This sample contains fewer than 150,000 clones. This sample was taken from a study of cytomegalovirus exposure and HLA in healthy donors. Findings of the study overall: A prior analysis recorded that most TCR beta V segments were productive about 87% or about 30% of the time.

Sample: PBMCs. The origin of this receptor is a woman aged 55-69 years in good health and CMV-seronegative. V usage is TRBV30 and J usage is TRBJ2-7; D not resolved. The CDR3 bases are TGTGCCTCCTCAGTTGCAGGCTCCGAGCAGTACTTC. Protein sequence: CASSVAGSEQYF.